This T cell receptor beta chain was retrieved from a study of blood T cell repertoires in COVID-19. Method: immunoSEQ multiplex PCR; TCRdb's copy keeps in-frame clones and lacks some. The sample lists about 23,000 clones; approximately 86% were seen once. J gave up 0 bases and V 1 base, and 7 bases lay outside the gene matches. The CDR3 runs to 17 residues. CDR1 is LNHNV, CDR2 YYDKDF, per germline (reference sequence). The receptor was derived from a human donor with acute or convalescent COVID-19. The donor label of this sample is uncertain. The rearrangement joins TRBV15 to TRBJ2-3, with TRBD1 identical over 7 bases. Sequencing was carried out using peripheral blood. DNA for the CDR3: TGTGCCACCAGCAGAGGAGACGGGACAGAGAGCACAGATACGCAGTATTTT. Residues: CATSRGDGTESTDTQYF.